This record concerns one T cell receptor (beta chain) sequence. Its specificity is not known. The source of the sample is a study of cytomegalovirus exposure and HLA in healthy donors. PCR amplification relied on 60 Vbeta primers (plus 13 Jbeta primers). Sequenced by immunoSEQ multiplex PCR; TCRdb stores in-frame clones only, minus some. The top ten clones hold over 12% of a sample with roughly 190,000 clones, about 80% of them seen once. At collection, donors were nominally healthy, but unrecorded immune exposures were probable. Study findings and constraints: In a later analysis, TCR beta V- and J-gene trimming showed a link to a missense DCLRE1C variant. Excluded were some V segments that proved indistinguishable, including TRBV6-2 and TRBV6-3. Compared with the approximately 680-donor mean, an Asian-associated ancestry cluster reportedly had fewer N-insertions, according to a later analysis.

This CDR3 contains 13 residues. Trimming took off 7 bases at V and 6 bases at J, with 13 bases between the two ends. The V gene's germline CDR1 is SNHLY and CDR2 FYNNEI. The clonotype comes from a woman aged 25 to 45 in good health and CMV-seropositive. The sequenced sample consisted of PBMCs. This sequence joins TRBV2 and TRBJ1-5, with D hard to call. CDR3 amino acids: CASNLGGSQPQHF. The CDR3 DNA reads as TGTGCCAGCAACCTAGGAGGAAGTCAGCCCCAGCATTTT.